The present T cell receptor beta chain was sequenced within a study of chemoradiotherapy in HPV16-positive cancers. The wider study: Functional T-cell assays on two HPV16-positive patients' cells defined candidate HPV-specific clones and common TCR motifs.

Repertoires were sampled repeatedly during chemoradiotherapy. V dropped 3 bases and J dropped 6; count of bases not matched to a gene: 12. This CDR3 contains 17 residues. CDR1 and CDR2 from the germline V gene are SGDLS and YYNGEE. TCRdb's table, derived via immunoSEQ multiplex PCR, lists solely in-frame clones and lacks some. The profile covers more than 8,000 clones, with around 82% appearing a single time and more than 8% taken by the ten largest. The study, taken as a whole, reports: The functional HPV-specific definition rests on just a couple of HPV16-positive patients. Non-HPV-specific T cells did not expand in tumors during treatment, whereas candidate HPV-specific clones and E7-related motifs did.

As regards this clone: Its antigen is still unknown.

This clonotype was sampled from a human donor with HPV-associated anogenital cancer. The V and J genes are TRBV9 and TRBJ2-1; 10 nucleotides match TRBD2. This material was collected from a patient who underwent chemoradiotherapy. The CDR3 sequence is CASSGAGVAGGINEQFF. CDR3 bases: TGTGCCAGCAGCGGCGCTGGGGTAGCGGGGGGAATCAATGAGCAGTTCTTC.